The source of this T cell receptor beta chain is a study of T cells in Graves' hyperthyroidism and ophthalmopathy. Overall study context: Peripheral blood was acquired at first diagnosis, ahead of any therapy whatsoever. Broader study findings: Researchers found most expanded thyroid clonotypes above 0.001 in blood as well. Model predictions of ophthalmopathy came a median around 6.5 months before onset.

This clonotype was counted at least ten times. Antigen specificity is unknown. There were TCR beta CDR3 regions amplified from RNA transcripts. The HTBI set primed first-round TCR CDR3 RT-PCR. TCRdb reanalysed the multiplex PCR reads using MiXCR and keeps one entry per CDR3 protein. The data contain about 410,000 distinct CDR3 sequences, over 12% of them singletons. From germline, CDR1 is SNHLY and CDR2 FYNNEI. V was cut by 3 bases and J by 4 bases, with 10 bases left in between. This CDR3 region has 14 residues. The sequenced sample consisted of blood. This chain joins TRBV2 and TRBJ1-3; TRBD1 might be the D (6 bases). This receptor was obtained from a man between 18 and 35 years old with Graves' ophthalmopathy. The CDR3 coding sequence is TGTGCCAGCAGTGAGCGTCAGGGGGGAAACACCATATATTTT. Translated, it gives CASSERQGGNTIYF.